This T cell receptor beta chain came from a study of blood T cell repertoires in COVID-19. The wider study: Samples of COVID-19 (acute and convalescent) were obtained from the United States, Italy and Spain. The analysed material was cDNA or gDNA that came from T cells, B-cell-depleted T cells, or PBMCs.

The authors' processing: Cell counts per sample came from amplifying reference gene primers. Produced via immunoSEQ multiplex PCR; TCRdb's table is partial and in-frame only. The V and J calls and clone size come from that table; D and trimming were worked out from the DNA. The table shows 100,000 or so clones, with under 75% occurring only once. V lost 6 bases, J lost 10 bases, and 20 bases stayed unmatched. Germline V CDR1 and CDR2: SGDLS, YYNGEE. There are 16 residues in the CDR3. Material: peripheral blood. This chain joins TRBV9 and TRBJ2-3; 7 bases are shared with TRBD2. The receptor's source is an elderly man with acute or convalescent COVID-19. The CDR3 sequence: CASTTTGTSDGRAQYF. In nucleotides, the CDR3 is TGTGCCAGCACCACAACCGGGACTTCGGATGGGAGGGCGCAGTATTTT. Filled out from reference TRBV9 and TRBJ2-3, the complete variable domain reads DSGVTQTPKHLITATGQRVTLRCSPRSGDLSVYWYQQSLDQGLQFLIQYYNGEERAKGNILERFSAQQFPDLHSELNLSSLELGDSALYFCASTTTGTSDGRAQYFGPGTRLTVL.